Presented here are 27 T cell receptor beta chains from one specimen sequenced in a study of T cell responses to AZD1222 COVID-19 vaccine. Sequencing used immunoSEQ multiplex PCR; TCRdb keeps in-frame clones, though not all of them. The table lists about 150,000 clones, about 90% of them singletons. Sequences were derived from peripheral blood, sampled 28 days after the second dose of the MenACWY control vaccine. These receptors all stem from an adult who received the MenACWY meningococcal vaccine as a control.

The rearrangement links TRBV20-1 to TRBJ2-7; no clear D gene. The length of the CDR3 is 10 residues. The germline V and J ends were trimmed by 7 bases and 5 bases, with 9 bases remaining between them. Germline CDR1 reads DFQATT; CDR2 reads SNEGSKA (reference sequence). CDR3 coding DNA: TGCAGTGTAGGCAGCCACGAGCAGTACTTC. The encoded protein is CSVGSHEQYF.

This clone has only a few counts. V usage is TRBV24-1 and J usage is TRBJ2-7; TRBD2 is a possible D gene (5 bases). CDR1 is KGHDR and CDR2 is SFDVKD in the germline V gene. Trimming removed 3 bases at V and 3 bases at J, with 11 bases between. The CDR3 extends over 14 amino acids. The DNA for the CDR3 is TGTGCCACCAGTGATCAGACTAAACACTACGAGCAGTACTTC. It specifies CATSDQTKHYEQYF.

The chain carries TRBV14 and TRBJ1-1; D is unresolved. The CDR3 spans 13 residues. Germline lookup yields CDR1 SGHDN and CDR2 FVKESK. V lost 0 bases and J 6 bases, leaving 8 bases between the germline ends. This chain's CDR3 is CASSQEYGAEAFF. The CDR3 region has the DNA TGTGCCAGCAGCCAAGAATACGGGGCTGAAGCTTTCTTT.

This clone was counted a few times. The CDR3, as DNA: TGTGCCAGCAGTTACTCAAGGGGGCGAAGTTCACCCCTCCACTTT. Translated: CASSYSRGRSSPLHF. V is TRBV6-5 and J is TRBJ1-6, with 7 bases matching TRBD1. Germline V gene lookup returns CDR1 MNHEY and CDR2 SVGAGI. V lost 0 bases, J lost 9 bases, and 5 bases stayed unmatched. This CDR3 has 15 amino acids.

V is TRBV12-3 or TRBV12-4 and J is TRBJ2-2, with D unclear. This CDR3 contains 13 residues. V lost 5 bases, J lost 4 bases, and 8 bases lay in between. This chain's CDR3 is CASSVQGTGELFF. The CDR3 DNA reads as TGTGCCAGCAGTGTACAAGGCACCGGGGAGCTGTTTTTT.

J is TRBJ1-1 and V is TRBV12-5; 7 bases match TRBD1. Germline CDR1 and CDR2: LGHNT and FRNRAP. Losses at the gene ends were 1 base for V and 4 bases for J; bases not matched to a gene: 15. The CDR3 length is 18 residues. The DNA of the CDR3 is TGTGCTAGTGGTTTGGCGCAAATACCAGGGGGAGGATCCACTGAAGCTTTCTTT. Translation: CASGLAQIPGGGSTEAFF.

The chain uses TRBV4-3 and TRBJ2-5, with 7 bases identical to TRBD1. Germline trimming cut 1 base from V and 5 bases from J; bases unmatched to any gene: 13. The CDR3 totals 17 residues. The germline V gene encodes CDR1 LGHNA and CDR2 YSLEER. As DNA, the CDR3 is TGCGCCAGCAGCCAAGGGATGGGGACAGCAACTATCGAGACCCAGTACTTC. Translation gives CASSQGMGTATIETQYF.

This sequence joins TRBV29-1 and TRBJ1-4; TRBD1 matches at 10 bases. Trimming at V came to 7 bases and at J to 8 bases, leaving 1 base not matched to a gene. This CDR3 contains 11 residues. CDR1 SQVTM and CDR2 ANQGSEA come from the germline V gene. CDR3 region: CSGGQGEKLFF. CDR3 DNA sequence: TGCAGCGGGGGACAGGGGGAAAAACTGTTTTTT.

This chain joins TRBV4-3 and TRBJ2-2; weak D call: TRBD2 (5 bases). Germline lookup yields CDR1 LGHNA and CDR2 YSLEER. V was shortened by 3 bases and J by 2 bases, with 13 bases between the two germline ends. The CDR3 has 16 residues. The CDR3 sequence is CASSQVDSPNTGELFF. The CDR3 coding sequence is TGCGCCAGCAGCCAGGTGGACTCTCCAAACACCGGGGAGCTGTTTTTT.

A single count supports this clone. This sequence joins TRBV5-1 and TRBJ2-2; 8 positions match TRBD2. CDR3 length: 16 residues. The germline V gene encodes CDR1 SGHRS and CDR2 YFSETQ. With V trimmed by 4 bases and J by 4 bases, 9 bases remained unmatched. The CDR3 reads CASSPTSGLFTGELFF. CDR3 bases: TGCGCCAGCAGCCCCACTAGCGGACTATTCACCGGGGAGCTGTTTTTT.

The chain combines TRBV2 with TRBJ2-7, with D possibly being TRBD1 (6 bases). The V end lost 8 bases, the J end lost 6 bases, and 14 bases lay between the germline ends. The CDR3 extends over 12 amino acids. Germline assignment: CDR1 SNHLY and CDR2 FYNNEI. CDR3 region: CASVKDRSEQYF. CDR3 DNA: TGTGCCAGCGTCAAGGACAGATCCGAGCAGTACTTC.

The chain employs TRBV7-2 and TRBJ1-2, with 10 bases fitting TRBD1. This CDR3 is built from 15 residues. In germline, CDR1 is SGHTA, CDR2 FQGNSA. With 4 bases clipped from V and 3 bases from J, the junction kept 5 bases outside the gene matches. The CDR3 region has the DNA TGTGCCAGCAGCTCCGACAGGGGGCGCGACTATGGCTACACCTTC. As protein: CASSSDRGRDYGYTF.

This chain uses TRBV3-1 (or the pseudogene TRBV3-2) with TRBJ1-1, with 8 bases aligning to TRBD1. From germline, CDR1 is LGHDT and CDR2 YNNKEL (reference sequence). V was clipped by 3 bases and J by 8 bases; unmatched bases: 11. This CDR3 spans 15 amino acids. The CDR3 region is CASSQGTGGGPEAFF. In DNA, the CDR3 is TGTGCCAGCAGCCAGGGAACAGGGGGAGGGCCCGAAGCTTTCTTT.

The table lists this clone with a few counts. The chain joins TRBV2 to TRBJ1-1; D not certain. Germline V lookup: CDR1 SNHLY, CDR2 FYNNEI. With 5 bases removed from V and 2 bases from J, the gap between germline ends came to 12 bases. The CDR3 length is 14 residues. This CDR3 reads CASSLEQTNTEAFF. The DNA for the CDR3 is TGTGCCAGCAGTCTGGAACAAACTAACACTGAAGCTTTCTTT.

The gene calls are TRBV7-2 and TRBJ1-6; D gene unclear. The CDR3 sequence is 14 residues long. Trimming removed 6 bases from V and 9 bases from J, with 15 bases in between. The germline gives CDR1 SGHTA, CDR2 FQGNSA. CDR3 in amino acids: CASRRTRGSSPLHF. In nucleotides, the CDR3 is TGTGCCAGCAGGCGAACGCGCGGTAGTTCACCCCTCCACTTT. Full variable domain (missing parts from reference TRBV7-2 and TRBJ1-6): GAGVSQSPSNKVTEKGKDVELRCDPISGHTALYWYRQSLGQGLEFLIYFQGNSAPDKSGLPSDRFSAERTGGSVSTLTIQRTQQEDSAVYLCASRRTRGSSPLHFGNGTRLTVT.

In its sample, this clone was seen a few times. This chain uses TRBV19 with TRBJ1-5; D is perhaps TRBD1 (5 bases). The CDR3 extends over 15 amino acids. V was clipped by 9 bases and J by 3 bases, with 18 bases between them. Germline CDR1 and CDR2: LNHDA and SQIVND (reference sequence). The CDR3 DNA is TGTGCCAGCTATCCGACAGTCGGCCTCAATCAGCCCCAGCATTTT. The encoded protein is CASYPTVGLNQPQHF.

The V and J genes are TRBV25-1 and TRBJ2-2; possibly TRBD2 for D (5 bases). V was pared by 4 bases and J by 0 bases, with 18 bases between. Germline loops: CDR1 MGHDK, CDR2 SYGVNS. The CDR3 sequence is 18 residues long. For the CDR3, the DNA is TGTGCCAGCAGTGCCATACGCTTCTCGGGAACGAACACCGGGGAGCTGTTTTTT. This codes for CASSAIRFSGTNTGELFF.

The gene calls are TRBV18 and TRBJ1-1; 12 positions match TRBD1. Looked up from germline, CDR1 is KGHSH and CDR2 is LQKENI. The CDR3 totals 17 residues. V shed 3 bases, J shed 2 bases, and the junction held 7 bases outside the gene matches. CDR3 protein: CASSPGQGARFNTEAFF. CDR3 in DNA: TGTGCCAGCTCACCGGGACAGGGGGCACGTTTTAACACTGAAGCTTTCTTT. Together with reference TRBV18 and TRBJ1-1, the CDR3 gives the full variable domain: NAGVMQNPRHLVRRRGQEARLRCSPMKGHSHVYWYRQLPEEGLKFMVYLQKENIIDESGMPKERFSAEFPKEGPSILRIQQVVRGDSAAYFCASSPGQGARFNTEAFFGQGTRLTVV.

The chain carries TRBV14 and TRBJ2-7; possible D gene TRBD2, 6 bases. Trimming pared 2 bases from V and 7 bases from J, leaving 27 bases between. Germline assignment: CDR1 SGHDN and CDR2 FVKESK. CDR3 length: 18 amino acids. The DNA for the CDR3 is TGTGCCAGCAGCCAACAGCCCTTCATTACGGGAGACTACGGGGAGCAGTACTTC. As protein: CASSQQPFITGDYGEQYF.

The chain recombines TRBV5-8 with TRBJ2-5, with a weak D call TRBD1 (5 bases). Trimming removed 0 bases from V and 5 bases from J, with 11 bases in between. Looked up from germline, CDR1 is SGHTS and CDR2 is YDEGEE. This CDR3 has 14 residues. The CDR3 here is CASSLDLGLETQYF. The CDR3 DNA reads TGTGCCAGCAGCTTGGACCTGGGGCTGGAGACCCAGTACTTC.

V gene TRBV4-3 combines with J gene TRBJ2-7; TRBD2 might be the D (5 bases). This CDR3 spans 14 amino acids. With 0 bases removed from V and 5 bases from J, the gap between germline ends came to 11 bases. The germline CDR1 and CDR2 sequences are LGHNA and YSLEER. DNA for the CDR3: TGCGCCAGCAGCCAAGATTCCCCGACTAACGAGCAGTACTTC. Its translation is CASSQDSPTNEQYF.

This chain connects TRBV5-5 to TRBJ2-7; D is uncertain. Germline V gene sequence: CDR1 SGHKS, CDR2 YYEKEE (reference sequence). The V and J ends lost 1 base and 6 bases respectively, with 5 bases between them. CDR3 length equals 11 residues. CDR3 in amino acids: CASSLLLEQYF. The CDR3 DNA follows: TGTGCCAGCAGCTTGCTTCTCGAGCAGTACTTC. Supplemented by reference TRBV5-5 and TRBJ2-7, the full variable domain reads DAGVTQSPTHLIKTRGQQVTLRCSPISGHKSVSWYQQVLGQGPQFIFQYYEKEERGRGNFPDRFSARQFPNYSSELNVNALLLGDSALYLCASSLLLEQYFGPGTRLTVT.

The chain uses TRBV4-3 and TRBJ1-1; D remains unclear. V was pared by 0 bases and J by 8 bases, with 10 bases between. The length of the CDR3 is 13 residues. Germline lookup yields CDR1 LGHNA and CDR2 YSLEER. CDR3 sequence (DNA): TGCGCCAGCAGCCAAGACGTCCGGGCCGAAGCTTTCTTT. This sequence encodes CASSQDVRAEAFF.

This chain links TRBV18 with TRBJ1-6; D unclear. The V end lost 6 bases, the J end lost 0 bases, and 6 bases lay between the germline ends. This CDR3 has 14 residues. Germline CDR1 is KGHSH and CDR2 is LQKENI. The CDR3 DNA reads TGTGCCAGCTCCCAAAGCTCCTATAATTCACCCCTCCACTTT. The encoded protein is CASSQSSYNSPLHF.

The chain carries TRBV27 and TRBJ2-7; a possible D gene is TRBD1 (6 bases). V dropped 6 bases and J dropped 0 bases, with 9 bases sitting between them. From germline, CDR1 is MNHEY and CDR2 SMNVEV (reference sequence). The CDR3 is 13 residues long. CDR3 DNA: TGTGCCAGCAGGCGGACAGTCTCCTACGAGCAGTACTTC. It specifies CASRRTVSYEQYF.

CDR3 region: CASSPWGRGTGELFF. The CDR3 nucleotides read TGTGCCAGCAGTCCCTGGGGCCGGGGCACCGGGGAGCTGTTTTTT. The rearrangement joins TRBV28 to TRBJ2-2; D is perhaps TRBD1 or TRBD2 (5 bases each). The V gene's germline CDR1 is MDHEN and CDR2 SYDVKM. Trimming took off 5 bases at V and 4 bases at J, with 14 bases between the two ends. The CDR3 has 15 residues.

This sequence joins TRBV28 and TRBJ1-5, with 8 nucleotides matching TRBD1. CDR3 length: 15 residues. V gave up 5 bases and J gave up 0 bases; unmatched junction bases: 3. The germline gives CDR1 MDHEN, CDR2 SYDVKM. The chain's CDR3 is CASSVTGASNQPQHF. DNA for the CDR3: TGTGCCAGCAGTGTGACAGGGGCTAGCAATCAGCCCCAGCATTTT.